These T cell receptor beta chains were read from a single sample in a study of PD-1 blockade in classical Hodgkin lymphoma. Measured with immunoSEQ multiplex PCR; TCRdb has only the in-frame clones, and not every one. The data hold about 64,000 clones, with around 90% observed a single time. Source: peripheral blood mononuclear cells (PBMCs), taken before the fourth cycle of nivolumab. Every receptor here comes from a human donor with classical Hodgkin lymphoma. Both conserved end residues are trimmed from each CDR3.

J,V,CDR3
TRBJ2-1,TRBV9,ASSVAPPNEQF
TRBJ2-1,TRBV11-3,ASSLGRGQVSEQF
TRBJ1-4,TRBV28,ASSLVLGQGTEKLF
TRBJ1-5,TRBV10-2,ASSDPTGLPSHQPQH
TRBJ1-1,TRBV2,ASSAQNTEAF
TRBJ2-7,TRBV15,ATSEGRGSYEQY
TRBJ1-4,TRBV11-2,ASSPRTGINEKLF
TRBJ2-7,TRBV28,ASSSGTDAYEQY
TRBJ2-3,TRBV28,ASSFPGGARVGGTRDTQY
TRBJ2-2,TRBV6-1,ASSGGTYTGELF
TRBJ2-1,TRBV27,ASSLGYNEQF
TRBJ2-7,TRBV10-3,AIGNYEQY
TRBJ2-1,TRBV7-8,ASSSLAGASVHEQF
TRBJ2-1,TRBV28,ASSFPLAGGPLVNEQF
TRBJ2-1,TRBV11-3,ASSLDRGPSEQF
TRBJ1-3,TRBV6-1,ASSAQQVLSGNTIY
TRBJ1-3,TRBV5-1,ASSLISGSGNTIY
TRBJ1-1,TRBV5-5,ASSSDGQSTEAF
TRBJ2-1,TRBV10-3,AIRQGTSTYNEQF
TRBJ1-3,TRBV5-6,ASSLGPVDRTNSGNTIY
TRBJ1-1,TRBV2,AIANTEAF
TRBJ1-2,TRBV27,ASSARPGQGLGYT
TRBJ2-1,TRBV19,ASSADTGTGIHEQF
TRBJ2-1,TRBV19,ASSIVSPYEQF
TRBJ2-3,TRBV6-1,ASSPPSGRADTQY
TRBJ2-7,TRBV2,ASKRRRDSAYEQY
TRBJ1-1,TRBV6-5,ASSSPGQGDEAF
TRBJ1-5,TRBV6-6,ASRGQGVGNQPQH
TRBJ1-2,TRBV29-1,SVASGGVYGYT
TRBJ2-5,TRBV28,AAAGTGARRTQY
TRBJ1-6,TRBV11-2,ASSPLKGPFPNSPLH
TRBJ1-2,TRBV14,ASSPANYGYT
TRBJ2-1,TRBV13,ASSRGTGTDNEQF
TRBJ1-2,TRBV2,ASTQEKGGYT
TRBJ2-7,TRBV4-1,ASSQRAPGYEQY